This T cell receptor (beta chain) was retrieved from a study of beta chain features in type 1 diabetes. The V end was cut by 6 bases, the J end by 4 bases, with 10 bases between. Germline lookup yields CDR1 DFQATT and CDR2 SNEGSKA (reference sequence). This CDR3 has 11 amino acids. TCRB transcripts that were expressed got sequenced, as all of the isolated RNA had been reverse transcribed. Repertoires were generated with immunoSEQ multiplex PCR, while TCRdb's copy carries only in-frame clones and drops some. The sample lists roughly 500,000 clones; over 10% were seen once. This clone was counted only a few times. What it recognizes is unknown. Study conclusions and caveats: Whether HLA type affects TCRB rearrangement stayed undetermined in the present work.

The chain links TRBV20-1 to TRBJ2-7; D perhaps matches TRBD2 (5 bases). This sequence originates from a woman aged 18-29 years in good health. Sequenced: naive CD4+ T cells from blood. DNA for the CDR3: TGCAGTGCAACCACTAGTTACGAGCAGTACGTC. Translation gives CSATTSYEQYV.